This T cell receptor (beta chain) was recovered during a study of T cells in Graves' hyperthyroidism and ophthalmopathy. Study in general: Once the initial diagnosis was made, peripheral blood was obtained before any treatment.

In its sample, this clonotype was seen a few times. Its target is not known. Study outcomes and limitations: The model made its ophthalmopathy prediction, and onset followed a median around 6.9 months later.

RNA transcripts yielded amplified TCR beta CDR3 regions. TCR CDR3 regions were first amplified by RT-PCR with HTBI primers. TCRdb called the multiplex PCR reads again in MiXCR, with one record for every CDR3 protein. Altogether some 500,000 distinct CDR3 sequences are present, around 14% being singletons, with the ten largest covering about a sixth. Patients counted as stable if ophthalmopathy did not develop within 18 months. The length of the CDR3 is 15 residues. CDR1 and CDR2 (germline): MGHRA, YSYEKL. The V and J ends lost 6 bases and 6 bases, in that order; junction bases with no gene match: 8. Sequenced sample: blood. The J gene is TRBJ2-2, the V gene TRBV4-1, with 9 bases fitting TRBD1. This receptor was identified in a young woman with Graves' hyperthyroidism. CDR3 protein: CASRTGGGEAGELFF. In DNA form, the CDR3 reads TGCGCCAGCAGGACAGGGGGGGGGGAAGCCGGGGAGCTGTTTTTT.